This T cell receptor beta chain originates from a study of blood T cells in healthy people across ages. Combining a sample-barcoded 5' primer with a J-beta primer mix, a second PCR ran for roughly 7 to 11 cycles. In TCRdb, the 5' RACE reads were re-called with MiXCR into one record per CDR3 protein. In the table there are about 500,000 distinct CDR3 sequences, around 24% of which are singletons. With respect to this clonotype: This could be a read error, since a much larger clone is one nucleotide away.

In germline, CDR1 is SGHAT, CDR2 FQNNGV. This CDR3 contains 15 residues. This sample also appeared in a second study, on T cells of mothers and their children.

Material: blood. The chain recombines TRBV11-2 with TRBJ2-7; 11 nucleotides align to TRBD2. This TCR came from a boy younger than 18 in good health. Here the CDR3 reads CASSSGLAGVYEEYF. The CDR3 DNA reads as TGTGCCAGCAGCTCAGGACTAGCGGGTGTCTACGAGGAGTACTTC.